These T cell receptor beta chains were read from a single sample in a study of control samples from healthy donors and cancer patients. The protocol was immunoSEQ multiplex PCR, while the TCRdb copy is restricted to in-frame clones and leaves out a portion. The sample has more than 95,000 clones; approximately 92% are singletons. Input material: PBMCs. The receptors shown here come from a man at least 80 years old with head and neck cancer. Each CDR3 is given with its conserved first and last residue. A D gene is named only where the DNA matches it firmly. Expanded clones are given a class, and other clones once, few, many or no size at all.

V: TRBV6-5
J: TRBJ2-7
size: -
D: TRBD2
CDR3: CASSSGGGTYEQYF
DNA: TGTGCCAGCAGTTCTGGCGGGGGGACCTACGAGCAGTACTTC

V: TRBV7-9
J: TRBJ1-4
size: -
D: TRBD1
CDR3: CASSLTGGTEKLFF
DNA: TGTGCCAGCAGCTTGACAGGGGGGACTGAAAAACTGTTTTTT

V: TRBV9
J: TRBJ2-3
size: -
D: -
CDR3: CASSVAWEVGADTQYF
DNA: TGTGCCAGCAGCGTAGCTTGGGAGGTGGGCGCAGATACGCAGTATTTT

V: TRBV7-8
J: TRBJ1-4
size: -
D: -
CDR3: CASSLGLSNEKLFF
DNA: TGTGCCAGCAGCTTAGGCCTTAGTAATGAAAAACTGTTTTTT

V: TRBV30
J: TRBJ1-1
size: -
D: -
CDR3: CAWRMNTEAFF
DNA: TGTGCCTGGAGGATGAACACTGAAGCTTTCTTT

V: TRBV20-1
J: TRBJ2-7
size: -
D: TRBD2
CDR3: CSASFRGTKSEQYF
DNA: TGCAGTGCTAGTTTTAGAGGGACTAAAAGCGAGCAGTACTTC

V: TRBV5-5
J: TRBJ1-4
size: few
D: -
CDR3: CASSWYFGQAGNEKLFF
DNA: TGTGCCAGCAGCTGGTACTTCGGGCAGGCGGGGAATGAAAAACTGTTTTTT

V: TRBV11-3
J: TRBJ2-1
size: -
D: TRBD2
CDR3: CASSLESGLADNEQFF
DNA: TGTGCCAGCAGCTTAGAAAGCGGACTAGCGGACAATGAGCAGTTCTTC

V: TRBV5-1
J: TRBJ1-6
size: -
D: TRBD1
CDR3: CASSADRVGNSPLHF
DNA: TGCGCCAGCAGCGCCGACAGGGTCGGTAATTCACCCCTCCACTTT

V: TRBV5-1
J: TRBJ2-5
size: -
D: -
CDR3: CASSPDAQETQYF
DNA: TGCGCCAGCAGCCCGGACGCCCAAGAGACCCAGTACTTC

V: TRBV6-5
J: TRBJ2-1
size: few
D: -
CDR3: CASSPTGYEQFF
DNA: TGTGCCAGCAGTCCCACAGGGTATGAGCAGTTCTTC

V: TRBV27
J: TRBJ2-1
size: -
D: -
CDR3: CAALTSRVYNEQFF
DNA: TGTGCCGCATTGACTAGTAGAGTCTACAATGAGCAGTTCTTC

V: TRBV6-5
J: TRBJ1-2
size: -
D: -
CDR3: CASSYSTKGLGYTF
DNA: TGTGCCAGCAGTTACTCGACCAAAGGTCTCGGCTACACCTTC

V: TRBV18
J: TRBJ1-5
size: -
D: TRBD1
CDR3: CASSPQAQGDQPQHF
DNA: TGTGCCAGCTCCCCACAGGCTCAGGGGGATCAGCCCCAGCATTTT

V: TRBV4-1
J: TRBJ2-7
size: -
D: -
CDR3: CASSQVSGVVYEQYF
DNA: TGCGCCAGCAGCCAAGTATCCGGGGTTGTCTACGAGCAGTACTTC

V: TRBV28
J: TRBJ1-2
size: -
D: -
CDR3: CASRTGSAYGYTF
DNA: TGTGCCAGCAGAACAGGGTCGGCCTATGGCTACACCTTC

V: TRBV6-1
J: TRBJ2-7
size: -
D: TRBD1
CDR3: CASSEADRDYEQYF
DNA: TGTGCCAGCAGTGAAGCCGACAGGGACTACGAGCAGTACTTC

V: TRBV24-1
J: TRBJ2-3
size: -
D: TRBD2
CDR3: CATSDPSGRGTDTQYF
DNA: TGTGCCACCAGTGACCCCAGCGGGAGAGGCACAGATACGCAGTATTTT

V: TRBV4-1
J: TRBJ2-3
size: -
D: TRBD2
CDR3: CASSQEYSGRARADTQYF
DNA: TGCGCCAGCAGCCAAGAATATAGCGGGAGGGCCCGGGCAGATACGCAGTATTTT

V: TRBV6-5
J: TRBJ1-1
size: -
D: TRBD1
CDR3: CASRLTGGWNTEAFF
DNA: TGTGCCAGCAGGCTTACAGGGGGCTGGAACACTGAAGCTTTCTTT

V: TRBV14
J: TRBJ1-6
size: -
D: TRBD1
CDR3: CASSQGQGQNSPLHF
DNA: TGTGCCAGCAGCCAAGGACAGGGGCAGAATTCACCCCTCCACTTT

V: TRBV27
J: TRBJ1-1
size: -
D: -
CDR3: CASSLSRNTEAFF
DNA: TGTGCCAGCAGTTTATCGAGGAACACTGAAGCTTTCTTT

V: TRBV6-5
J: TRBJ2-7
size: -
D: TRBD1
CDR3: CASTGQGAVYEQYF
DNA: TGTGCCAGCACCGGCCAGGGGGCCGTTTACGAGCAGTACTTC

V: TRBV4-2
J: TRBJ2-3
size: -
D: TRBD2
CDR3: CASSQDPTSGSSTDTQYF
DNA: TGTGCCAGCAGCCAAGATCCGACTAGCGGGTCTAGCACAGATACGCAGTATTTT

V: TRBV4-1
J: TRBJ1-4
size: -
D: -
CDR3: CASSQAVGTTNEKLFF
DNA: TGCGCCAGCAGCCAAGCCGTCGGGACAACTAATGAAAAACTGTTTTTT

V: TRBV7-8
J: TRBJ1-6
size: -
D: -
CDR3: CASSFSTYNSPLHF
DNA: TGTGCCAGCAGTTTTTCGACCTATAATTCACCCCTCCACTTT

V: TRBV19
J: TRBJ1-5
size: few
D: -
CDR3: CASSSGSLQPQHF
DNA: TGTGCCAGTAGTTCGGGATCCCTTCAGCCCCAGCATTTT

V: TRBV5-4
J: TRBJ2-3
size: few
D: -
CDR3: CASSLGASGTDTQYF
DNA: TGTGCCAGCAGCTTGGGTGCTAGCGGCACAGATACGCAGTATTTT

V: TRBV5-1
J: TRBJ2-3
size: once
D: -
CDR3: CASSWTGGRTDTQYF
DNA: TGCGCCAGCAGCTGGACCGGGGGTAGGACAGATACGCAGTATTTT

V: TRBV19
J: TRBJ1-5
size: once
D: -
CDR3: CASKDGLGNQPQHF
DNA: TGTGCCAGTAAAGATGGTCTCGGCAATCAGCCCCAGCATTTT

V: TRBV5-1
J: TRBJ2-7
size: once
D: -
CDR3: CASSHIGTSYEQYF
DNA: TGCGCCAGCAGCCACATCGGGACTTCCTACGAGCAGTACTTC

V: TRBV4-3
J: TRBJ1-1
size: -
D: TRBD1
CDR3: CASSQDRTTGSSGAFF
DNA: TGCGCCAGCAGCCAAGATCGGACGACAGGGTCGTCCGGAGCTTTCTTT

V: TRBV21-1
J: TRBJ1-6
size: -
D: -
CDR3: CASSIPQGENNSPLHF
DNA: TGTGCCAGCAGCATACCACAGGGTGAAAATAATTCACCCCTCCACTTT

V: TRBV21-1
J: TRBJ2-5
size: -
D: -
CDR3: CASSAKTNRDPLWTQYF
DNA: TGTGCCAGCAGCGCCAAGACCAACCGGGACCCCCTATGGACCCAGTACTTC

V: TRBV27
J: TRBJ2-7
size: -
D: -
CDR3: CASNQGYEQYF
DNA: TGTGCCAGCAACCAGGGGTACGAGCAGTACTTC

V: TRBV19
J: TRBJ1-2
size: -
D: TRBD1
CDR3: CASSLRQGGGYTF
DNA: TGTGCCAGTAGTCTTCGACAGGGAGGGGGCTACACCTTC

V: TRBV2
J: TRBJ1-2
size: -
D: TRBD1
CDR3: CASRGGQGYGYTF
DNA: TGTGCCAGCAGGGGAGGACAGGGCTATGGCTACACCTTC

V: TRBV18
J: TRBJ2-5
size: -
D: -
CDR3: CASSPASGETQYF
DNA: TGTGCCAGCTCACCGGCCTCGGGGGAGACCCAGTACTTC

V: TRBV5-1
J: TRBJ1-2
size: -
D: -
CDR3: CASSLGGDYGYTF
DNA: TGCGCCAGCAGCTTGGGAGGGGACTATGGCTACACCTTC

V: TRBV18
J: TRBJ2-2
size: once
D: TRBD1
CDR3: CASSLRDRDTGELFF
DNA: TGTGCCAGCTCACTCCGGGACAGAGACACCGGGGAGCTGTTTTTT

V: TRBV5-4
J: TRBJ1-1
size: -
D: -
CDR3: CASSFLKLNTEAFF
DNA: TGTGCCAGCAGCTTTTTAAAGCTGAACACTGAAGCTTTCTTT

V: TRBV7-2
J: TRBJ1-5
size: once
D: TRBD1
CDR3: CASSGVPGQGALSQPQHF
DNA: TGTGCCAGCAGCGGAGTCCCGGGACAGGGGGCGTTGTCTCAGCCCCAGCATTTT

V: TRBV12-2
J: TRBJ2-7
size: -
D: -
CDR3: CASRFQEQYF
DNA: TGTGCAAGTCGCTTTCAAGAGCAGTACTTC

V: TRBV2
J: TRBJ1-5
size: -
D: -
CDR3: CASSDVVSNQPQHF
DNA: TGTGCCAGCAGTGACGTGGTTAGCAATCAGCCCCAGCATTTT